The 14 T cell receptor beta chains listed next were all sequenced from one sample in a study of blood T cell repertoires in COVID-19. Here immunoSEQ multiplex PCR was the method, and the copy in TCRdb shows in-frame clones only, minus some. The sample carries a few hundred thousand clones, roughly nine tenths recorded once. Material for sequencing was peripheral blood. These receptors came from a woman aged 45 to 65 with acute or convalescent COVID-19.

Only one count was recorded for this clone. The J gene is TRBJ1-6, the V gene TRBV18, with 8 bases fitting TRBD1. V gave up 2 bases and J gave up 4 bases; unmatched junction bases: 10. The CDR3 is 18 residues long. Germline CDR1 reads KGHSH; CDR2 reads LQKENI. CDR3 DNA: TGTGCCAGCTCACCAAAGGGACAGGCCGAAGGATATAATTCACCCCTCCACTTT. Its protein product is CASSPKGQAEGYNSPLHF.

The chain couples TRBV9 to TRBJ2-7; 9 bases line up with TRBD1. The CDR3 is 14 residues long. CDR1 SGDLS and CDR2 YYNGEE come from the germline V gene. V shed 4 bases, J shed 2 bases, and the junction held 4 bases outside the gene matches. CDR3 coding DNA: TGTGCCAGCAGCCCGGGACAGGGAGCCTACGAGCAGTACTTC. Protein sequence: CASSPGQGAYEQYF.

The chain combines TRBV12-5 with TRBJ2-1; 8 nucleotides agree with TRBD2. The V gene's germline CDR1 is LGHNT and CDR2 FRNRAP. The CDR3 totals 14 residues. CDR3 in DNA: TGTGCGAGGGTCGGCGGGAGGTTTAGAAATGAGCAGTTCTTC. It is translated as CARVGGRFRNEQFF.

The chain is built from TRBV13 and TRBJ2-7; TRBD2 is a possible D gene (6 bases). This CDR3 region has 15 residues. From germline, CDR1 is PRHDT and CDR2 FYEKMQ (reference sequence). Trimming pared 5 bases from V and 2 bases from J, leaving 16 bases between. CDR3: CASSQDREQTYEQYF. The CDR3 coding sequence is TGTGCCAGCAGCCAAGACCGGGAGCAAACCTACGAGCAGTACTTC.

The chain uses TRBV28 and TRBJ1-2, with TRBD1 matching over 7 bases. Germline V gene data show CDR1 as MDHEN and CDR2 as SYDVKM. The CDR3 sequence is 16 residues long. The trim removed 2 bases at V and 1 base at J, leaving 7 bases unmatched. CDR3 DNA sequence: TGTGCCAGCAGTTTAGTGGCAGGGGGGATTAACTATGGCTACACCTTC. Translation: CASSLVAGGINYGYTF.

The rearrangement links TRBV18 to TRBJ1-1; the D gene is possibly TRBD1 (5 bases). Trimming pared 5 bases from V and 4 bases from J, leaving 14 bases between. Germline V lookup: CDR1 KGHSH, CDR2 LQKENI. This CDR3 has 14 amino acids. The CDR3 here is CASSAGYLGTEAFF. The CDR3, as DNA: TGTGCCAGCTCAGCAGGGTATTTAGGCACTGAAGCTTTCTTT.

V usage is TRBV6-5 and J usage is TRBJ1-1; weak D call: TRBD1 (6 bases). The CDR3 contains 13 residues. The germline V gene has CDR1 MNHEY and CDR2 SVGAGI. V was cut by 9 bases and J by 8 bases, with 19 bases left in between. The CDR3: CASKEHTGSEAFF. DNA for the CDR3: TGTGCCAGTAAAGAGCACACAGGGTCCGAAGCTTTCTTT.

The CDR3 here is CASSLGRATSGAQYF. As DNA, the CDR3 is TGTGCCAGCAGCTTAGGAAGGGCGACTAGCGGGGCGCAGTATTTT. The chain links TRBV11-2 to TRBJ2-3; 11 nucleotides agree with TRBD2. Germline CDR1 and CDR2: SGHAT and FQNNGV. Germline trimming cut 1 base from V and 10 bases from J; bases unmatched to any gene: 7. This CDR3 comprises 15 residues.

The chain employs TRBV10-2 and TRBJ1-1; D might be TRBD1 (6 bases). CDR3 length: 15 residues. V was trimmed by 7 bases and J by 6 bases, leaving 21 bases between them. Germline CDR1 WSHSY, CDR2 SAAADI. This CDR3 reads CASTGQGHAFAEAFF. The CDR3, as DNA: TGCGCCAGCACAGGGCAGGGGCATGCCTTCGCTGAAGCTTTCTTT.

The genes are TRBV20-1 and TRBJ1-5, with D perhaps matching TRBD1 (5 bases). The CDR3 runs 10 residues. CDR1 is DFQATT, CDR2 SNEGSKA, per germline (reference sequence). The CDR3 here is CRGHHQPQHF. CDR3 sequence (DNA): TGCAGGGGGCATCATCAGCCCCAGCATTTT.

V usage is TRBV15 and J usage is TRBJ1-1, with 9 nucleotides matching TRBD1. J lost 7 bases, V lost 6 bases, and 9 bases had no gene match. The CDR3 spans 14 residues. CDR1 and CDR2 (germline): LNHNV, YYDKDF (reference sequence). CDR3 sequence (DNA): TGTGCCACCAGGCTGGACAGGGGTTCTCTTGAAGCTTTCTTT. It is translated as CATRLDRGSLEAFF.

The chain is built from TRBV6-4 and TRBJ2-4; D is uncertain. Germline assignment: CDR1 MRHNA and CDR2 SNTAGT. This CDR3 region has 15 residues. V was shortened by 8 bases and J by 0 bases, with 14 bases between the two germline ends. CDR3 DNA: TGTGCCAGCCCAAGCATCAACCTAGCCAAAAACATTCAGTACTTC. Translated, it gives CASPSINLAKNIQYF.

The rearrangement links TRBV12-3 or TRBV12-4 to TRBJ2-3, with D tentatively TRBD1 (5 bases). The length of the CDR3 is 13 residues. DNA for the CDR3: TGTGCAGAGACCAGGGCAAGCACAGATACGCAGTATTTT. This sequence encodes CAETRASTDTQYF.

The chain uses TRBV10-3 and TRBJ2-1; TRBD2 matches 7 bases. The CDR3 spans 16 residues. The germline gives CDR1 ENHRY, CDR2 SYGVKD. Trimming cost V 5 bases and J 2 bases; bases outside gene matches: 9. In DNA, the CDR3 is TGTGCCATCAGTTCGACCCGGGGGGAACCCTACAATGAGCAGTTCTTC. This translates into CAISSTRGEPYNEQFF.